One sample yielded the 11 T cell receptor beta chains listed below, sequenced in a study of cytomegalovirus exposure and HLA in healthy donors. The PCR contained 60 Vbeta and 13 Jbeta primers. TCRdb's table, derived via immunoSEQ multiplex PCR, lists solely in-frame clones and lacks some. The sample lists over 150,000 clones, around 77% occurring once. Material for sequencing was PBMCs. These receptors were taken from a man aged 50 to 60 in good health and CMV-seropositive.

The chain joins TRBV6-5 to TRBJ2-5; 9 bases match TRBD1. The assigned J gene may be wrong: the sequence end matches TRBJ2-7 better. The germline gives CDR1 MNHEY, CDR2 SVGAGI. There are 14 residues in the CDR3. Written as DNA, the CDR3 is TGTGCCAGCATCCCCGGGACAGGGCGTTACGAGCAGTACTTC. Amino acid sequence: CASIPGTGRYEQYF.

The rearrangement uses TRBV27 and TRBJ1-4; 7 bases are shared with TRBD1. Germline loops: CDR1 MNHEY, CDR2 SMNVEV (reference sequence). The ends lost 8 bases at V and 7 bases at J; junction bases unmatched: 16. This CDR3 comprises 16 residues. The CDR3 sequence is CASGQGGHSRGEKLFF. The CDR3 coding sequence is TGTGCCAGCGGTCAGGGGGGACACTCAAGGGGTGAAAAACTGTTTTTT.

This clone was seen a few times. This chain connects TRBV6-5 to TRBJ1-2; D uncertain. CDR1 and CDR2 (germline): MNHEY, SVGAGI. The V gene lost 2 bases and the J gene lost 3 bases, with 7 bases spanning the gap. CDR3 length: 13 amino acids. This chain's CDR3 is CASSYGADYGYTF. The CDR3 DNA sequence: TGTGCCAGCAGTTACGGTGCAGACTATGGCTACACCTTC.

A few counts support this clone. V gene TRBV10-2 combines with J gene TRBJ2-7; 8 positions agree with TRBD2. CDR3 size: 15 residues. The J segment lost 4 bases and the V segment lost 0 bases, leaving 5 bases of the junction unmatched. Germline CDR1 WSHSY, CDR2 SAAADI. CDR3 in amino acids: CASSESGTREYEQYF. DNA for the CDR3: TGCGCCAGCAGTGAGTCCGGGACTAGGGAATACGAGCAGTACTTC.

The CDR3 loop is CTSSRGQGPHTDTQYF. The CDR3 DNA follows: TGCACCAGCAGTCGCGGACAGGGGCCTCACACAGATACGCAGTATTTT. This chain connects TRBV1 to TRBJ2-3; the table calls TRBD1, which could not be checked here. TRBV1 counts as a pseudogene. The CDR3 totals 16 residues.

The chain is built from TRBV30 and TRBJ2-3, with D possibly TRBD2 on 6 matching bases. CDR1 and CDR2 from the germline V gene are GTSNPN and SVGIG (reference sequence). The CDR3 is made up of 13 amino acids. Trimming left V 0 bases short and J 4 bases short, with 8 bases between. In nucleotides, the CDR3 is TGTGCCTGGAGTGTACGGAGGGCAGATACGCAGTATTTT. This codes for CAWSVRRADTQYF.

CDR3 sequence (DNA): TGTGCCAGCAGTTTAAAGACAGGGGGCTTTCAGCCCCAGCATTTT. The encoded protein is CASSLKTGGFQPQHF. The chain couples TRBV28 to TRBJ1-5; TRBD1 agrees at 10 bases. CDR3 length: 15 residues. Trimming cost V 2 bases and J 6 bases; bases outside gene matches: 4. Per germline, CDR1 MDHEN and CDR2 SYDVKM.

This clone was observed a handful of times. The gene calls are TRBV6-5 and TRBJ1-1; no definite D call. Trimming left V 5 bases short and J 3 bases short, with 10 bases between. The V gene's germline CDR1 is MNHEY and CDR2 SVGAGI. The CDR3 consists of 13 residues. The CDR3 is CASSLTQDTEAFF. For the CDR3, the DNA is TGTGCCAGCAGTCTCACACAAGACACTGAAGCTTTCTTT.

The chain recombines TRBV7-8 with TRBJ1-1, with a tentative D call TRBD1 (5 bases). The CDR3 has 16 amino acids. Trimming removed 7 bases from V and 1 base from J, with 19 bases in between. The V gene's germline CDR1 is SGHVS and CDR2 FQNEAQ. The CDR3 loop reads CASMQGVGITNTEAFF. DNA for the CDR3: TGTGCCAGCATGCAGGGTGTGGGCATAACGAACACTGAAGCTTTCTTT. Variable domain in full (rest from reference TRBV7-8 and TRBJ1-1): GAGVSQSPRYKVAKRGQDVALRCDPISGHVSLFWYQQALGQGPEFLTYFQNEAQLDKSGLPSDRFFAERPEGSVSTLKIQRTQQEDSAVYLCASMQGVGITNTEAFFGQGTRLTVV.

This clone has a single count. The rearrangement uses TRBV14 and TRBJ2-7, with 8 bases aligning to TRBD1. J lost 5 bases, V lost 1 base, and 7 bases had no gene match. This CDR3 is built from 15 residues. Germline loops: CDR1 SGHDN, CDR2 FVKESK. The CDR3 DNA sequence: TGTGCCAGCAGCCAAGCAGGGGGCCCGGTGCACGAGCAGTACTTC. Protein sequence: CASSQAGGPVHEQYF.

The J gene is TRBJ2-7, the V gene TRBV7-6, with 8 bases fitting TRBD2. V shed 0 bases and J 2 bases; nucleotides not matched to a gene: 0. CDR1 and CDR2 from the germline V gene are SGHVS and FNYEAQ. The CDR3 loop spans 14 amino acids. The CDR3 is CASSLAGGAYEQYF. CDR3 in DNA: TGTGCCAGCAGCTTAGCCGGGGGGGCCTACGAGCAGTACTTC.